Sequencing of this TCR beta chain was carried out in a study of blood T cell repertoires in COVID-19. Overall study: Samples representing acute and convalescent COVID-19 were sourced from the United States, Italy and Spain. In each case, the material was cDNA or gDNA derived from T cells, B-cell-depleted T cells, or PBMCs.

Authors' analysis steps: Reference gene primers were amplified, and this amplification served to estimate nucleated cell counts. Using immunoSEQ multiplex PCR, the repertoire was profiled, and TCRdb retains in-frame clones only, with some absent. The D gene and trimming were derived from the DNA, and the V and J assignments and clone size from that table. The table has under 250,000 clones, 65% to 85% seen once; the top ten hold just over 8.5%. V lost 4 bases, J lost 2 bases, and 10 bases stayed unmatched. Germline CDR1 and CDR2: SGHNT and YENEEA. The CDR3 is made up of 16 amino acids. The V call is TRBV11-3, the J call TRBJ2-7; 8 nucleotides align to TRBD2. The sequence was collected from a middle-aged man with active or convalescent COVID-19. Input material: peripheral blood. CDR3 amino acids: CASSSMTTSGAYEQYF. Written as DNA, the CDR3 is TGTGCCAGCAGCTCAATGACCACTAGCGGAGCCTACGAGCAGTACTTC.